This T cell receptor (beta chain) appears in the sequencing data of a study of T cells expressing NK-cell markers (dated by TCRdb to the early 2020s). With regard to the full study: TCR beta-chain repertoires were profiled in sorted CD3+CD56+NKG2C+, CD3+CD56+NKG2C- and CD3+CD56-NKG2C+ T-cell subsets from eight donors. Of the eight sequenced donors, seven were found to be HCMV-seropositive and one was found to be HCMV-seronegative. All eight donors whose samples were sequenced were randomly selected healthy volunteers, three of them men and five women. Illumina HiSeq 2000/2500, MiSeq or NextSeq was used to sequence libraries as 2 x 150 bp reads. Study-wide conclusions, independent of this receptor: It remained unclear whether the expanded NKG2C-expressing T cell clones were specific for HCMV antigens. For 5 or 6 donors, the dominant CD3+CD56+NKG2C+ clonotypes were among the top 10 CD8+ clonotypes and accounted for about 1.0-7.5% of CD8+ T cells. Those dominant clonotypes were again the most abundant among CD3+CD56-NKG2C+ cells in a few donors, at roughly 28.3-60.1%.

HCMV serostatus was determined by detecting HCMV-specific IgG in serum with a commercial ELISA kit. Ficoll density gradient centrifugation was used to isolate peripheral blood mononuclear cells from blood. Sequenced using an Illumina HiSeq 2000. The TCR beta cDNA libraries were made using 5'RACE template switching, a step that added both a universal primer site and unique molecular identifiers. Priming for cDNA synthesis came from the TCR beta constant segment, and two successive PCR amplification steps followed. Regarding the original processing steps: MIGEC was used to demultiplex reads and group the reads by UMI, and MiTCR was used to assemble and quantify clonotypes. To exclude erroneous sequences, any TCR cDNA sequence not supported by at least two reads was discarded. Downstream repertoire analysis used the tcR package, and clonotypes were matched across fractions by CDR3 nucleotide sequence plus V segment. Antigen specificity was annotated against VDJdb with VDJmatch, allowing one amino acid substitution in CDR3. TCRdb reprocessed the reads and provides one entry for every CDR3 protein sequence; no DNA is given. It is TCRdb's table, rather than the study itself, that gives the V and J calls and clone size. This sample's table has entries for 300,000 to 450,000 distinct CDR3 sequences. The ten largest clones take up around 5.2% of the sample.

The CDR3 runs 13 amino acids, cysteine and phenylalanine included. No DNA is listed. The germline V gene yields KGHDR for CDR1 and SFDVKD for CDR2. Points on this clonotype: The target of this receptor is not known.

This receptor was identified in a man aged 18 to 70 in good health. The chain links TRBV24-1 with TRBJ2-5; TCRdb calls TRBD1, which cannot be checked without DNA. Sequencing was done on a sample of blood T cells: a sorted CD56 or NKG2C T cell subset, CD4+ or CD8+ T cells, or bulk PBMC T cells (not recorded which). The CDR3 protein is CATSQGIQETQYF.